One sample yielded the 15 T cell receptor beta chains listed below, sequenced in a study of CD4 and CD8 cells across lung adenocarcinoma regions. TCRdb recomputed calls from the PCR reads with MiXCR, one row per CDR3 protein. In the table there are about 23,000 distinct CDR3 sequences, 40% to 65% of which are singletons. The sample was CD4+ T cells from the center of a lung tumor. These receptors came from a male donor with lung adenocarcinoma. The CD4 and CD8 labels of this study may be unreliable.

This chain connects TRBV6-5 to TRBJ2-4, with D maybe TRBD2 (6 bases). The J call may be in error: the DNA end matches TRBJ2-3 better. Per germline, CDR1 MNHEY and CDR2 SVGAGI. The CDR3 consists of 14 residues. In DNA, the CDR3 is TGTGCCAGCAGTTACTCAGCGGGCGAAGATATTCAGTATTTT. This translates into CASSYSAGEDIQYF.

In this sample, this clonotype turned up a few times. The chain combines TRBV4-1 with TRBJ2-7, with 10 bases identical to TRBD2. The CDR3 is 15 amino acids. Trimming took 3 bases from V and 2 from J; bases not matched to a gene: 4. The germline CDR1 and CDR2 sequences are MGHRA and YSYEKL. CDR3 amino acids: CASSQTSGQTYEQYF. In nucleotides, the CDR3 is TGCGCCAGCAGCCAGACTAGCGGGCAAACCTACGAGCAGTACTTC.

The chain joins TRBV6-1 to TRBJ2-5, with 7 bases that match TRBD2. The J call could be wrong; TRBJ2-7 is a better fit for the DNA end. Germline V gene sequence: CDR1 MNHNS, CDR2 SASEGT. CDR3 length: 14 amino acids. The CDR3 spells CASSIRDYEDEQYF. In nucleotides, the CDR3 is TGTGCCAGCAGTATCCGGGACTATGAAGACGAGCAGTACTTC.

This clonotype was seen only once. The chain couples TRBV25-1 to TRBJ2-4; D possibly uses TRBD1 or TRBD2 (5 bases each). Trimming took off 11 bases at V and 12 bases at J, with 29 bases between the two ends. The CDR3 is 15 residues long. Germline V lookup: CDR1 MGHDK, CDR2 SYGVNS. The CDR3 DNA sequence: TGTGCCGGGGGTGTCGGGGACCGCGACGAGGACACTCAGTACTTC. This codes for CAGGVGDRDEDTQYF.

This clonotype appeared many times. The V gene is TRBV4-1, the J gene TRBJ2-3; 8 nucleotides match TRBD2. CDR1 and CDR2 from the germline V gene are MGHRA and YSYEKL. The CDR3 loop spans 16 amino acids. With V trimmed by 4 bases and J by 3 bases, 9 bases remained unmatched. The CDR3, as DNA: TGCGCCAGCAGCCCCCGGCAAGGACTAGCTACAGATACGCAGTATTTT. Protein sequence: CASSPRQGLATDTQYF.

V gene TRBV6-1 combines with J gene TRBJ2-3; D unclear. The last part of the DNA fits TRBJ2-7 better; the J call may be wrong. The germline CDR1 and CDR2 sequences are MNHNS and SASEGT. The CDR3 spans 14 residues. The CDR3 DNA reads TGTGCCAGCAGTCAGGTTGTGAGCACAGATACGCAGTACTTC. This gives the protein CASSQVVSTDTQYF.

The rearrangement links TRBV27 to TRBJ2-1, with TRBD2 matching over 11 bases. Losses at the gene ends were 5 bases for V and 4 bases for J; bases not matched to a gene: 4. This CDR3 region has 15 residues. Germline CDR1 MNHEY, CDR2 SMNVEV (reference sequence). CDR3 nucleotides: TGTGCCAGCAGTCCGGGACTAGCGGATTACAATGAGCAGTTCTTC. Protein product: CASSPGLADYNEQFF.

By share of the sample, this clonotype is medium-sized (0.01 to 0.1%). The gene calls are TRBV6-1 and TRBJ2-3; the match to TRBD2 covers 7 bases. The CDR3 length is 15 residues. J was trimmed by 3 bases and V by 6 bases; bases with no gene match: 9. Looked up from germline, CDR1 is MNHNS and CDR2 is SASEGT. CDR3 loop: CASRKSGIGTDTQYF. As DNA, the CDR3 is TGTGCCAGCAGGAAAAGCGGGATAGGGACAGATACGCAGTATTTT.

The genes are TRBV27 and TRBJ2-4; D is possibly TRBD1 (5 bases). The germline V gene has CDR1 MNHEY and CDR2 SMNVEV (reference sequence). V lost 3 bases, J lost 13 bases, and 22 bases lay in between. The CDR3 runs 15 residues. The CDR3 DNA reads TGTGCCAGCAGTTTGGGGCTGTGGGCCAAAAACACGCAGTACTTC. This translates into CASSLGLWAKNTQYF.

CDR3 loop: CASSSSSGSNEQFF. CDR3 sequence (DNA): TGCGCCAGCAGTTCGTCTAGCGGGAGCAATGAGCAGTTCTTC. The genes are TRBV10-1 and TRBJ2-1, with TRBD2 identical over 10 bases. With V trimmed by 5 bases and J by 6 bases, 4 bases remained unmatched. The CDR3 is made up of 14 amino acids. CDR1 WNHNN and CDR2 SYGVQD come from the germline V gene (reference sequence).

Within the sample, this clonotype is medium-sized. The J gene is TRBJ2-4, the V gene TRBV6-5; D gene unclear. Germline CDR1 is MNHEY and CDR2 is SVGAGI. The CDR3 length is 17 residues. V was pared by 0 bases and J by 0 bases, with 12 bases between. Written as DNA, the CDR3 is TGTGCCAGCAGTTACTCGTCCGTTTCCCTAGCCAAAAACATTCAGTACTTC. Encoded protein: CASSYSSVSLAKNIQYF.

Only one count was recorded for this clonotype. V is TRBV4-1 and J is TRBJ2-4; either TRBD1 or TRBD2 may supply D (5 bases each). The V end lost 11 bases, the J end lost 13 bases, and 30 bases lay between the germline ends. CDR1 and CDR2 from the germline V gene are MGHRA and YSYEKL. The CDR3 covers 15 residues. CDR3 sequence reads: CAARQGRRGPDTQYF. The CDR3 DNA reads TGCGCCGCGAGGCAAGGTCGTCGGGGCCCAGACACCCAGTACTTC.

The V and J genes are TRBV7-8 and TRBJ2-4; D perhaps matches TRBD1 (6 bases). CDR3 length equals 15 residues. Germline-derived CDR1 and CDR2 are SGHVS and FQNEAQ. The V gene lost 1 base and the J gene lost 1 base, with 8 bases spanning the gap. DNA of the CDR3: TGTGCCAGCAGCTTAGTACAGGGCGCCAAAAACATTCAGTACTTC. Its protein product is CASSLVQGAKNIQYF. Combining the CDR3 with reference TRBV7-8 and TRBJ2-4 gives the whole variable domain GAGVSQSPRYKVAKRGQDVALRCDPISGHVSLFWYQQALGQGPEFLTYFQNEAQLDKSGLPSDRFFAERPEGSVSTLKIQRTQQEDSAVYLCASSLVQGAKNIQYFGAGTRLSVL.

The chain joins TRBV20-1 to TRBJ2-3; D remains unclear. The CDR3 spans 13 residues. The V end was cut by 2 bases, the J end by 6 bases, with 12 bases between. In germline, CDR1 is DFQATT, CDR2 SNEGSKA (reference sequence). CDR3 DNA: TGCAGTGCTAGATTCCCTAGTTTTGATACGCAGTATTTT. Amino acid sequence: CSARFPSFDTQYF.

This clonotype has a single count. The chain combines TRBV6-1 with TRBJ2-1; 12 nucleotides line up with TRBD1. TRBJ2-7 matches the DNA end more closely, so the J call is doubtful. The CDR3 covers 15 residues. From germline, CDR1 is MNHNS and CDR2 SASEGT. CDR3 amino acids: CASSKGTGGKYEQYV. The DNA for the CDR3 is TGTGCCAGCTCTAAAGGGACAGGGGGCAAGTACGAGCAGTACGTC.